This record concerns one TCR beta chain sequence. What it binds is unknown. The data were obtained in a study of shared clonotypes between healthy human individuals. Findings and caveats of the study: Around 5.4% of naive CD4 clonotypes were common to a handful of donors.

Sequencing was at deep level. Sequenced by immunoSEQ multiplex PCR; TCRdb stores in-frame clones only, minus some. The data contain roughly 1,600,000 clones, 98% of them singletons. The germline gives CDR1 SGHRS, CDR2 YFSETQ. The trim removed 0 bases at V and 7 bases at J, leaving 9 bases unmatched. The length of the CDR3 is 16 residues. V usage is TRBV5-1 and J usage is TRBJ2-2; 7 nucleotides match TRBD2. The clonotype comes from a man younger than 40 in good health. The sequenced material came from naive CD4+ T cells sorted from blood. The subset here: CD45RA+ positively selected. The CDR3 protein is CASSLGFSLADGELFF. As DNA, the CDR3 is TGCGCCAGCAGCTTGGGTTTTTCCCTAGCGGACGGGGAGCTGTTTTTT.